This T cell receptor beta chain was sequenced during a study of T cells in Graves' hyperthyroidism and ophthalmopathy. It was RNA transcripts that yielded the amplified TCR beta CDR3 regions. A set of HTBI primers served as the primers for a first-round RT-PCR of the TCR CDR3. MiXCR, applied by TCRdb to the multiplex PCR reads, yields one record per CDR3 protein. The sample holds approximately 380,000 distinct CDR3 sequences, roughly 19% seen once. This CDR3 is built from 13 residues. The germline gives CDR1 SQVTM, CDR2 ANQGSEA. V was clipped by 7 bases and J by 1 base; unmatched bases: 4. Patients having uncontrolled infection, another autoimmune disease, pregnancy or lactation were not included. The PBMCs had their origin in less than 13 ml of fresh peripheral blood. Findings of the study overall: Blood also held most thyroid clonotypes expanded beyond 0.001. For ophthalmopathy, model prediction preceded onset by a median 6.5 months.

This clonotype was picked up many times. The antigen is unknown. The sequenced sample consisted of blood. The V gene is TRBV29-1, the J gene TRBJ1-5; the match to TRBD1 covers 7 bases. This clonotype originated in a young woman with Graves' hyperthyroidism. The CDR3 sequence is CSAKQGSNQPQHF. CDR3 DNA sequence: TGCAGCGCTAAACAGGGGAGCAATCAGCCCCAGCATTTT.